Reported below is one T cell receptor (beta chain). Assay: immunoSEQ multiplex PCR; the TCRdb copy retains only in-frame clones and omits some. The table records around 170,000 clones, about nine tenths of them present only once. The data derive from a study of T cell responses to AZD1222 COVID-19 vaccine. The source was peripheral blood, collected on day 0 of AZD1222 vaccination. The receptor was isolated from an adult in good health.

This CDR3 is CASSPPSVNLAYEQYF. The CDR3 DNA sequence: TGTGCCAGCAGCCCACCTTCGGTGAATTTAGCCTACGAGCAGTACTTC. This sequence joins TRBV11-3 and TRBJ2-7; D is unclear. The germline V gene has CDR1 SGHNT and CDR2 YENEEA. This CDR3 spans 16 amino acids. V lost 5 bases and J lost 2, with 19 bases in between.